Sequencing of this T cell receptor (beta chain) was carried out in a study of blood T cell repertoires in COVID-19. About the study: PBMCs, B-cell-depleted T cells, or T cells were the source of the cDNA or gDNA that made up the material.

As handled by the study authors: Estimation of nucleated cell counts relied on the amplification of reference gene primers. The data were produced by immunoSEQ multiplex PCR, yet TCRdb's version contains in-frame clones alone and is incomplete. That table gives V, J and clone size, and the DNA gave D and trimming. The table has about 150,000 clones, 60% to 85% seen once. In germline, CDR1 is SGHRS, CDR2 YFSETQ. Trimming removed 1 base at V and 7 bases at J, with 11 bases between. This CDR3 is 14 amino acids long. The clonotype comes from a man aged 50 to 59 with acute or convalescent COVID-19. The chain uses TRBV5-1 and TRBJ1-4; tentatively, D is TRBD1 (5 bases). The sequenced sample was peripheral blood. As DNA, the CDR3 is TGCGCCAGCAGCTTGACCAGGGATTCTGAAAAACTGTTTTTT. It codes for CASSLTRDSEKLFF.